This TCR beta chain was found in a study of cytomegalovirus exposure and HLA in healthy donors. The PCR was carried out with 60 Vbeta primers and 13 Jbeta primers. Sequenced by immunoSEQ multiplex PCR; TCRdb stores in-frame clones only, minus some. The sample holds approximately 92,000 clones, just under 70% seen once. The V segment lost 6 bases and the J segment 3 bases; nucleotides outside the gene matches: 12. The CDR3 runs to 16 residues. Germline V lookup: CDR1 MNHEY, CDR2 SMNVEV (reference sequence). This clone was recorded only once. The chain employs TRBV27 and TRBJ1-1, with 8 bases matching TRBD1. The sequencing sample was made of PBMCs. The origin of this receptor is a man aged 45-60 years in good health and CMV-seronegative. The chain's CDR3 is CASRRTGIYEDTEAFF. The CDR3, as DNA: TGTGCCAGCAGGCGGACAGGGATTTATGAGGACACTGAAGCTTTCTTT.